The TCR beta chain under discussion was sequenced for a study of T cell repertoires in cytomegalovirus infection (dated by TCRdb to the late 2010s). About the investigation overall: Alongside well-studied HLA-B-restricted epitopes, the peptide stimulations were aimed at recently identified HLA-C-restricted CMV epitopes, whose presentation resists viral immunomodulation. The HLA type of each donor mattered for the analysis, because public TCR beta signatures pointed to carriage of CMV infection along with the matching HLA type.

With regard to this clonotype: Its antigen remains unidentified. The input lacks base qualities; no much larger clone sits a single base away.

For CDR1 and CDR2, the germline V gene lists SGHTA and FQGNSA. From cysteine to phenylalanine, the CDR3 is 16 amino acids long. Only CDR3 DNA is held: 48 bases, read in frame from base 1. Trimmed from V: 0 bases; trimmed from J: 6 bases; junction bases lacking a gene match: 3. The data were produced on an Illumina HiSeq 1500. Clones were called with MiXCR by TCRdb after fastp trimmed the public reads at Q25, and only in-frame beta chains were retained. Records with the same CDR3 protein are collapsed into one entry carrying the most frequent genes and DNA. Recorded for this sample are a few hundred thousand distinct CDR3 sequences; roughly 25% of them occurred a single time. The ten largest make up less than 15% of the sample. In the paper's terms, the treatment or condition label means: in vitro stimulation with specific CMV peptide epitopes to enrich CMV-specific T cells. Results the study describes overall, beyond this receptor: The ex vivo response was dominated by HLA-C-restricted CMV-specific TCR beta clonotypes, which also provided the single most frequent clonotype in two of eight donors. In both this cohort and an independent roughly 350-donor cohort, the cumulative frequency of public TCR beta family members distinguished carriers of CMV infection plus the relevant HLA type.

This receptor was taken from a human donor in good health (CMV status not recorded). Some clones in this sample may be carry-over from other donors' samples. Sample: cultured PBMCs, taken from culture after CMV antigen stimulation. In this chain, TRBV7-2 is recombined with TRBJ2-2, with TRBD2 matching 11 junction bases. The DNA reads as follows: TGTGCCAGCAGCTTAGCGCAACTAGCGGGAGCCGGGGAGCTGTTTTTT. Its translation reads: CASSLAQLAGAGELFF.